The 32 T cell receptor beta chains presented below share a single source sample, sequenced in a study of cytomegalovirus exposure and HLA in healthy donors. Primers for the PCR totalled 60 Vbeta and 13 Jbeta. The method was immunoSEQ multiplex PCR; TCRdb's version includes in-frame clones alone and lacks a portion of them. This table lists more than 100,000 clones. The sequenced sample consisted of PBMCs. The receptors here all came from a woman aged 40 to 50 in good health and CMV-seronegative.

The chain joins TRBV10-1 to TRBJ1-5; TRBD1 matches 10 bases. CDR1 and CDR2 from the germline V gene are WNHNN and SYGVQD (reference sequence). V shed 7 bases and J 6 bases; nucleotides not matched to a gene: 9. The CDR3 has 15 amino acids. The CDR3 loop is CASKNGTGAGQPQHF. CDR3 sequence (DNA): TGCGCCAGCAAAAATGGGACAGGGGCCGGTCAGCCCCAGCATTTT.

This chain connects TRBV6-5 to TRBJ1-2; possibly TRBD1 for D (5 bases). Per the germline V gene, CDR1 is MNHEY and CDR2 is SVGAGI. The CDR3 has 13 residues. V was clipped by 2 bases and J by 7 bases, with 11 bases between them. The CDR3 DNA reads as TGTGCCAGCAGTTACACCCAGGGTAGTGGCTACACCTTC. It is translated as CASSYTQGSGYTF.

The V and J genes are TRBV19 and TRBJ1-2; the D gene is possibly TRBD1 (5 bases). CDR1 and CDR2 from the germline V gene are LNHDA and SQIVND (reference sequence). V was cut by 3 bases and J by 0 bases, with 8 bases left in between. The CDR3 has 14 amino acids. CDR3 loop: CASSIDRANYGYTF. CDR3 bases: TGTGCCAGTAGTATTGACAGAGCTAACTATGGCTACACCTTC.

This sequence joins TRBV2 and TRBJ2-3; D remains unclear. V lost 0 bases and J lost 2, with 6 bases in between. The CDR3 has 14 amino acids. Germline CDR1 reads SNHLY; CDR2 reads FYNNEI. The CDR3, as DNA: TGTGCCAGCAGTGAAGCCAGAAACACAGATACGCAGTATTTT. Protein product: CASSEARNTDTQYF.

With regard to this clone: At one end, the junction sequence differs from germline, possibly due to a read error. V usage is TRBV7-7 and J usage is TRBJ2-7, with a possible D match to TRBD1 (6 bases). The germline gives CDR1 SSHAT, CDR2 FNYEAQ (reference sequence). This CDR3 has 13 amino acids. CDR3 sequence reads: CASSSQGSYEQYF. The CDR3 nucleotides are TGTGCTAGCAGCTCACAGGGCTCCTACGAGCAGTACTTC. The full variable domain, completed using reference TRBV7-7 and TRBJ2-7, is GAGVSQSPRYKVTKRGQDVTLRCDPISSHATLYWYQQALGQGPEFLTYFNYEAQPDKSGLPSDRFSAERPEGSISTLTIQRTEQRDSAMYRCASSSQGSYEQYFGPGTRLTVT.

A note on this clone: Other DNA sequences in this specimen translate into the identical CDR3. DNA for the CDR3: TGTGCCAGCAGATACAGGGCTGGGGCCAACGTCCTGACTTTC. Encoded protein: CASRYRAGANVLTF. The chain combines TRBV7-3 with TRBJ2-6; possibly TRBD1 for D (6 bases). V was trimmed by 6 bases and J by 2 bases, leaving 8 bases between them. This CDR3 region has 14 residues. The germline gives CDR1 SGHTA, CDR2 FQGTGA.

This rearrangement joins TRBV6-1 to TRBJ2-7; 7 bases fit TRBD2. V shed 11 bases, J shed 1 base, and the junction held 8 bases outside the gene matches. The CDR3 totals 13 residues. Germline CDR1 MNHNS, CDR2 SASEGT. CDR3 residues: CACHLAASYEQYF. The CDR3 DNA is TGTGCCTGCCATCTAGCGGCTTCCTACGAGCAGTACTTC.

The chain is built from TRBV19 and TRBJ2-6; 10 nucleotides agree with TRBD1. Germline CDR1 is LNHDA and CDR2 is SQIVND (reference sequence). The CDR3 is made up of 18 amino acids. V was pared by 4 bases and J by 0 bases, with 6 bases of the junction left unmatched. CDR3: CASSKGTGANSGANVLTF. CDR3 nucleotides: TGTGCCAGTAGTAAAGGGACAGGGGCTAACTCTGGGGCCAACGTCCTGACTTTC.

The chain carries TRBV7-8 and TRBJ1-2; TRBD1 is a possible D gene (5 bases). This CDR3 contains 14 residues. In germline, CDR1 is SGHVS, CDR2 FQNEAQ. Trimming took 3 bases from V and 7 from J, leaving 15 bases between them. DNA of the CDR3: TGTGCCAGCAGCTTGAACAGGCAAAGTGTTGGCTACACCTTC. Translated, it gives CASSLNRQSVGYTF.

The genes are TRBV7-2 and TRBJ1-2; unclear D gene. The CDR3 loop spans 12 amino acids. V was cut by 1 base and J by 8 bases, with 8 bases left in between. Looked up from germline, CDR1 is SGHTA and CDR2 is FQGNSA. In nucleotides, the CDR3 is TGTGCCAGCAGCTTAGAAGCTATCGGCTACACCTTC. This gives the protein CASSLEAIGYTF.

This chain links TRBV5-8 with TRBJ1-3, with D tentatively TRBD1 (5 bases). The germline gives CDR1 SGHTS, CDR2 YDEGEE. This CDR3 has 15 residues. V was pared by 1 base and J by 5 bases, with 13 bases between. The CDR3 protein is CASSLRQSLRNTIYF. DNA of the CDR3: TGTGCCAGCAGCTTGAGACAGAGCCTTCGAAACACCATATATTTT.

This chain uses TRBV18 with TRBJ1-6, with TRBD1 matching over 11 bases. The CDR3 runs 15 residues. Unmatched junction bases numbered 3, after V lost 3 bases and J lost 8 bases. The germline V gene has CDR1 KGHSH and CDR2 LQKENI. The CDR3 nucleotides read TGTGCCAGCTCACCCGGGACAGGGGGTCATTCACCCCTCCACTTT. Its protein is CASSPGTGGHSPLHF. Looking up the rest from reference TRBV18 and TRBJ1-6 gives the full variable domain: NAGVMQNPRHLVRRRGQEARLRCSPMKGHSHVYWYRQLPEEGLKFMVYLQKENIIDESGMPKERFSAEFPKEGPSILRIQQVVRGDSAAYFCASSPGTGGHSPLHFGNGTRLTVT.

V gene TRBV11-2 combines with J gene TRBJ1-1; D might be TRBD1 (5 bases). V was shortened by 3 bases and J by 0 bases, with 5 bases between the two germline ends. This CDR3 has 13 amino acids. Germline V gene data show CDR1 as SGHAT and CDR2 as FQNNGV. The CDR3 reads CASSFRVNTEAFF. The CDR3 DNA is TGTGCCAGCAGCTTCAGGGTGAACACTGAAGCTTTCTTT.

The chain is built from TRBV4-2 and TRBJ2-3; possible D gene TRBD1, 5 bases. V lost 0 bases to trimming and J lost 10 bases, with 17 bases between them. Germline V lookup: CDR1 LGHNA, CDR2 YNFKEQ. The CDR3 covers 15 residues. The CDR3, as DNA: TGTGCCAGCAGCCAAGATATGGGGCGCGCCATACCGCAGTATTTT. Protein sequence: CASSQDMGRAIPQYF.

The chain recombines TRBV6-6 with TRBJ2-3; perhaps TRBD1 as D (5 bases). Germline assignment: CDR1 MNHNY and CDR2 SVGAGI (reference sequence). There are 15 residues in the CDR3. V gave up 0 bases and J gave up 2 bases, with 9 bases separating them. The CDR3 loop reads CASSYSKGDTDTQYF. DNA of the CDR3: TGTGCCAGCAGTTACTCGAAAGGGGACACAGATACGCAGTATTTT.

J is TRBJ1-2 and V is TRBV7-9, with TRBD1 matching 11 bases. V trimming: 2 bases; J trimming: 8 bases; junction bases outside the gene matches: 7. CDR1 SEHNR and CDR2 FQNEAQ come from the germline V gene (reference sequence). The CDR3 sequence is 15 residues long. The CDR3, as DNA: TGTGCCAGCAGCTTAAGCCCGGGACAGGGGGACGGCTACACCTTC. As protein: CASSLSPGQGDGYTF.

This sequence joins TRBV6-1 and TRBJ2-7; 12 nucleotides align to TRBD2. V was pared by 6 bases and J by 1 base, with 4 bases of the junction left unmatched. From germline, CDR1 is MNHNS and CDR2 SASEGT. There are 15 residues in the CDR3. The CDR3 DNA reads TGTGCCAGCAGAGGACTAGCGGGGTTATCCTACGAGCAGTACTTC. Protein sequence: CASRGLAGLSYEQYF.

The rearrangement links TRBV6-5 to TRBJ2-7; 9 bases are a match to TRBD1. With 6 bases clipped from V and 5 bases from J, the junction kept 8 bases outside the gene matches. The CDR3 is made up of 14 amino acids. Germline-derived CDR1 and CDR2 are MNHEY and SVGAGI. In nucleotides, the CDR3 is TGTGCCAGCAGAGCCGGGACAGGGTCCCACGAGCAGTACTTC. It translates to CASRAGTGSHEQYF.

The J gene is TRBJ2-1, the V gene TRBV4-2; 9 bases match TRBD2. The junction had 4 bases not matched to a gene; V was cut back by 2 bases and J by 2 bases. Germline lookup yields CDR1 LGHNA and CDR2 YNFKEQ. CDR3 length: 16 residues. The CDR3 DNA sequence: TGTGCCAGCAGCCAACCTGCGGGGGGGGCCTACAATGAGCAGTTCTTC. Translated, it gives CASSQPAGGAYNEQFF.

The V call is TRBV28, the J call TRBJ1-2; D is undetermined. From germline, CDR1 is MDHEN and CDR2 SYDVKM. V was shortened by 2 bases and J by 2 bases, with 12 bases between the two germline ends. The CDR3 sequence is 15 residues long. The CDR3 here is CASSLDPTGNYGYTF. CDR3 nucleotides: TGTGCCAGCAGTTTAGACCCGACGGGGAACTATGGCTACACCTTC.

The chain employs TRBV6-5 and TRBJ1-1; D not resolved. V was trimmed by 10 bases and J by 7 bases, leaving 13 bases between them. CDR1 and CDR2 from the germline V gene are MNHEY and SVGAGI. The CDR3 loop spans 11 amino acids. The CDR3: CATSRRDEAFF. The CDR3 DNA reads TGTGCCACTTCCAGGAGGGATGAAGCTTTCTTT.

V is TRBV7-2 and J is TRBJ1-3, with a weak D call TRBD1 (6 bases). The CDR3 is 15 amino acids. Germline lookup yields CDR1 SGHTA and CDR2 FQGNSA. V lost 3 bases and J 1 base, leaving 10 bases between the germline ends. CDR3 nucleotides: TGTGCCAGCAGCTTGGCAGGGGTATCTGGAAACACCATATATTTT. The encoded protein is CASSLAGVSGNTIYF. Drawing the rest from reference TRBV7-2 and TRBJ1-3, the complete variable domain is GAGVSQSPSNKVTEKGKDVELRCDPISGHTALYWYRQSLGQGLEFLIYFQGNSAPDKSGLPSDRFSAERTGGSVSTLTIQRTQQEDSAVYLCASSLAGVSGNTIYFGEGSWLTVV.

The CDR3 DNA is TGTGCCAGCACCGATTCCAGGGTCTGGGAAAAACTGTTTTTT. Its translation: CASTDSRVWEKLFF. The rearrangement uses TRBV5-6 and TRBJ1-4; a possible D gene is TRBD1 (5 bases). Germline V lookup: CDR1 SGHDT, CDR2 YYEEEE. The CDR3 has 14 amino acids. Trimming stripped 6 bases from V and 8 bases from J, with 17 bases between.

The CDR3 nucleotides read TGTGCCAGCAGACACGGACAGGGGAGCAGCAATCAGCCCCAGCATTTT. Protein product: CASRHGQGSSNQPQHF. The chain combines TRBV27 with TRBJ1-5, with 9 bases fitting TRBD1. CDR1 and CDR2 from the germline V gene are MNHEY and SMNVEV (reference sequence). The V and J ends lost 6 bases and 1 base, in that order; junction bases with no gene match: 7. CDR3 length equals 16 residues.

The V call is TRBV5-1, the J call TRBJ2-5, with TRBD1 identical over 10 bases. With 5 bases clipped from V and 4 bases from J, the junction kept 5 bases outside the gene matches. Germline CDR1 is SGHRS and CDR2 is YFSETQ. The CDR3 contains 14 residues. The CDR3 region has the DNA TGCGCCAGCAGTTCGGACAGGGGGAGAGAGACCCAGTACTTC. Protein product: CASSSDRGRETQYF.

The chain carries TRBV11-2 and TRBJ2-3, with D possibly being TRBD2 (5 bases). In germline, CDR1 is SGHAT, CDR2 FQNNGV. The CDR3 loop spans 15 amino acids. V was clipped by 4 bases and J by 5 bases, with 16 bases between them. DNA for the CDR3: TGTGCCAGCAGCTCCTCCAGGCTAGCCGGAGATACGCAGTATTTT. Protein sequence: CASSSSRLAGDTQYF.

The CDR3 here is CASSPGGTGFNEKLFF. The DNA of the CDR3 is TGTGCCAGCAGCCCAGGCGGGACAGGGTTTAATGAAAAACTGTTTTTT. V usage is TRBV5-4 and J usage is TRBJ1-4, with 9 bases fitting TRBD1. The CDR3 has 16 residues. The trim removed 4 bases at V and 4 bases at J, leaving 8 bases unmatched. Germline V gene lookup returns CDR1 SGHNT and CDR2 YYREEE (reference sequence).

The chain is built from TRBV6-1 and TRBJ2-1; 10 nucleotides line up with TRBD2. The V gene end was trimmed by 2 bases and the J gene end by 8 bases; junction bases not matched to a gene: 12. The germline V gene has CDR1 MNHNS and CDR2 SASEGT. This CDR3 has 17 amino acids. CDR3 coding DNA: TGTGCCAGCAGTGAACTGAAGCGACTAGCGGGTTATGATGAGCAGTTCTTC. Residues: CASSELKRLAGYDEQFF.

The chain couples TRBV5-8 to TRBJ2-7, with D perhaps TRBD2 (6 bases). The CDR3 covers 14 residues. Germline loops: CDR1 SGHTS, CDR2 YDEGEE. V was pared by 1 base and J by 9 bases, with 17 bases between. The CDR3, as DNA: TGTGCCAGCAGCTTGCCTGGGACTCCCGAGGGGCAGTACGTC. Translating it yields CASSLPGTPEGQYV.

V is TRBV4-3 and J is TRBJ1-5, with D perhaps TRBD1 (5 bases). V dropped 8 bases and J dropped 7 bases, with 15 bases sitting between them. Germline CDR1 LGHNA, CDR2 YSLEER. The CDR3 is 13 residues long. The CDR3 DNA is TGCGCCAGCTCGTCGGGACTGCTGCAGCCCCAGCATTTT. Amino acids: CASSSGLLQPQHF.

The V call is TRBV7-8, the J call TRBJ2-5, with TRBD2 as a possible D gene (6 bases). Germline CDR1 SGHVS, CDR2 FQNEAQ. CDR3 length equals 16 residues. Trimming stripped 5 bases from V and 2 bases from J, with 18 bases between. This CDR3 reads CASSLATSWRQETQYF. In nucleotides, the CDR3 is TGTGCCAGCAGCCTGGCGACTAGTTGGAGACAAGAGACCCAGTACTTC.

The gene calls are TRBV5-1 and TRBJ2-7, with 7 bases that match TRBD1. The CDR3 sequence is 14 residues long. Germline CDR1 and CDR2: SGHRS and YFSETQ. V was pared by 4 bases and J by 1 base, with 5 bases of the junction left unmatched. CDR3 in amino acids: CASSLGQQSYEQYF. CDR3 DNA: TGCGCCAGCAGCCTGGGACAGCAGTCCTACGAGCAGTACTTC.